The clone carrying this T cell receptor beta chain has only a few counts. What it binds is unknown. This sample is part of a study of blood T cells in healthy people across ages. Study-level findings and limits: Among T cells, TCR beta diversity per million cells dropped roughly linearly as age rose.

All donors came from Russia, were Caucasian and healthy, and spanned ages roughly 6 to 95. The authors isolated at least 6 million PBMCs per sample. Sample-barcoded 5' priming and a J-beta primer mix drove a second PCR of about 7 to 12 cycles. TCRdb ran MiXCR on the 5' RACE reads and lists one entry per CDR3 protein. Of 1.5 million to 2 million distinct CDR3 sequences in the sample, 49% were seen once. Per germline, CDR1 KGHSH and CDR2 LQKENI. There are 15 residues in the CDR3. The V end was cut by 1 base, the J end by 1 base, with 10 bases between. The origin of this receptor is a woman aged 40 to 50 in good health. The chain couples TRBV18 to TRBJ2-5; a possible D gene is TRBD2 (6 bases). The sequencing input was blood. The DNA of the CDR3 is TGTGCCAGCTCACCACGCGGGGTGGCCCAAGAGACCCAGTACTTC. This encodes CASSPRGVAQETQYF. Variable domain in full (rest from reference TRBV18 and TRBJ2-5): NAGVMQNPRHLVRRRGQEARLRCSPMKGHSHVYWYRQLPEEGLKFMVYLQKENIIDESGMPKERFSAEFPKEGPSILRIQQVVRGDSAAYFCASSPRGVAQETQYFGPGTRLLVL.